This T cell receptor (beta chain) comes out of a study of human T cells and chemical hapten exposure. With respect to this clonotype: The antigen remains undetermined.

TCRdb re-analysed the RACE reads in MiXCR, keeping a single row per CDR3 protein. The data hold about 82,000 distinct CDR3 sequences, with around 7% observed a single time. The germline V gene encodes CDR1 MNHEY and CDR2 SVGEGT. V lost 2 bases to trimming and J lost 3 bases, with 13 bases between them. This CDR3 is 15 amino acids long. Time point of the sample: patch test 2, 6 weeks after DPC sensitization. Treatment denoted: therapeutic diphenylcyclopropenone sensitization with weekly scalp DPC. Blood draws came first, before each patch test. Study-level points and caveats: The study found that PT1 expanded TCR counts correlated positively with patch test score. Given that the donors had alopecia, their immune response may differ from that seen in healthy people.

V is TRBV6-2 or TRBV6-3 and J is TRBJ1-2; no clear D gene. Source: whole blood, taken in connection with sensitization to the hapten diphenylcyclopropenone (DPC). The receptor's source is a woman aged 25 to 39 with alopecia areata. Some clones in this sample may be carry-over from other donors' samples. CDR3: CASSYQAGQYYGYTF. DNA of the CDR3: TGTGCCAGCAGTTACCAGGCAGGCCAGTACTATGGCTACACCTTC.